The sequence of this TCR beta chain was determined in a study of shared clonotypes between healthy human individuals. Study at large: There were three CD4 naive, three CD4 memory, two CD8 naive and one CD8 memory plates per donor.

This CDR3 spans 16 amino acids. Germline V gives CDR1 SGHVS, CDR2 FQNEAQ. The junction had 11 bases not matched to a gene; V was cut back by 5 bases and J by 4 bases. Worth noting for this clone: Its specificity is not known.

Generated by immunoSEQ multiplex PCR, the TCRdb table keeps only in-frame clones and is missing some. Altogether 1.5 million to 1.9 million clones are present, around 98% being singletons, with the ten largest covering approximately 0.44%. General study points: Naive CD4 clonotype sharing across a few donors was roughly 5%. Clonotypes shared by all four donors outscored non-shared clonotypes in generation probability.

The sequenced sample was naive CD4+ T cells sorted from blood. Indicated subset: CD45RA+ positively selected. The TCR was taken from a man under 40 in good health. The V and J genes are TRBV7-8 and TRBJ1-2; 9 bases are a match to TRBD1. CDR3 loop: CASSPHLQGALYGYTF. The DNA for the CDR3 is TGTGCCAGCAGCCCCCACTTACAGGGGGCTCTCTATGGCTACACCTTC.